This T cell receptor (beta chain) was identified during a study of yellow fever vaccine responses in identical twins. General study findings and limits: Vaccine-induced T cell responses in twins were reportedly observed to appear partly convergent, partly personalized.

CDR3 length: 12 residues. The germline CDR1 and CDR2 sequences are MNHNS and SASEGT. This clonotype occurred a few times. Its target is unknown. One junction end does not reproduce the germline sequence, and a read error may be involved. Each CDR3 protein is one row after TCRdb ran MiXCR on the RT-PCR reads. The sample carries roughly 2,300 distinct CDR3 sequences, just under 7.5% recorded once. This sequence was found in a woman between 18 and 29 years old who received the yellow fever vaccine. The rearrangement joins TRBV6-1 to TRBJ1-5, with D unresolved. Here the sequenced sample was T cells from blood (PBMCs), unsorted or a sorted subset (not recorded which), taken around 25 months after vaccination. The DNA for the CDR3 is TGTGCCATCAGTGTGGGCAATCAGCCCCAGCATTTT. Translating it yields CAISVGNQPQHF.